This record looks at one T cell receptor beta chain sequence and its context. What it binds is unknown. TCRdb's copy holds only in-frame clones and misses some; the assay was immunoSEQ multiplex PCR. The sample yields 100,000 to 120,000 clones, roughly 90% seen once. Separate from the approximately 600-subject first cohort was the roughly 130-subject validation cohort, to which the donors belonged. The sample belongs to a study of cytomegalovirus exposure and HLA in healthy donors. Overall study results and limits: TCR beta chains numbering some 160 were designated cytomegalovirus-associated.

The V end was cut by 0 bases, the J end by 2 bases, with 8 bases between. Germline V lookup: CDR1 SGHNT, CDR2 YYREEE (reference sequence). The CDR3 covers 14 residues. The sequence was collected from a young woman in good health and CMV-seropositive. Material: PBMCs. V and J are TRBV5-4 and TRBJ2-5; D is ambiguous. CDR3 bases: TGTGCCAGCAGCTTGGGTCAGTCACAAGAGACCCAGTACTTC. Its translation: CASSLGQSQETQYF.